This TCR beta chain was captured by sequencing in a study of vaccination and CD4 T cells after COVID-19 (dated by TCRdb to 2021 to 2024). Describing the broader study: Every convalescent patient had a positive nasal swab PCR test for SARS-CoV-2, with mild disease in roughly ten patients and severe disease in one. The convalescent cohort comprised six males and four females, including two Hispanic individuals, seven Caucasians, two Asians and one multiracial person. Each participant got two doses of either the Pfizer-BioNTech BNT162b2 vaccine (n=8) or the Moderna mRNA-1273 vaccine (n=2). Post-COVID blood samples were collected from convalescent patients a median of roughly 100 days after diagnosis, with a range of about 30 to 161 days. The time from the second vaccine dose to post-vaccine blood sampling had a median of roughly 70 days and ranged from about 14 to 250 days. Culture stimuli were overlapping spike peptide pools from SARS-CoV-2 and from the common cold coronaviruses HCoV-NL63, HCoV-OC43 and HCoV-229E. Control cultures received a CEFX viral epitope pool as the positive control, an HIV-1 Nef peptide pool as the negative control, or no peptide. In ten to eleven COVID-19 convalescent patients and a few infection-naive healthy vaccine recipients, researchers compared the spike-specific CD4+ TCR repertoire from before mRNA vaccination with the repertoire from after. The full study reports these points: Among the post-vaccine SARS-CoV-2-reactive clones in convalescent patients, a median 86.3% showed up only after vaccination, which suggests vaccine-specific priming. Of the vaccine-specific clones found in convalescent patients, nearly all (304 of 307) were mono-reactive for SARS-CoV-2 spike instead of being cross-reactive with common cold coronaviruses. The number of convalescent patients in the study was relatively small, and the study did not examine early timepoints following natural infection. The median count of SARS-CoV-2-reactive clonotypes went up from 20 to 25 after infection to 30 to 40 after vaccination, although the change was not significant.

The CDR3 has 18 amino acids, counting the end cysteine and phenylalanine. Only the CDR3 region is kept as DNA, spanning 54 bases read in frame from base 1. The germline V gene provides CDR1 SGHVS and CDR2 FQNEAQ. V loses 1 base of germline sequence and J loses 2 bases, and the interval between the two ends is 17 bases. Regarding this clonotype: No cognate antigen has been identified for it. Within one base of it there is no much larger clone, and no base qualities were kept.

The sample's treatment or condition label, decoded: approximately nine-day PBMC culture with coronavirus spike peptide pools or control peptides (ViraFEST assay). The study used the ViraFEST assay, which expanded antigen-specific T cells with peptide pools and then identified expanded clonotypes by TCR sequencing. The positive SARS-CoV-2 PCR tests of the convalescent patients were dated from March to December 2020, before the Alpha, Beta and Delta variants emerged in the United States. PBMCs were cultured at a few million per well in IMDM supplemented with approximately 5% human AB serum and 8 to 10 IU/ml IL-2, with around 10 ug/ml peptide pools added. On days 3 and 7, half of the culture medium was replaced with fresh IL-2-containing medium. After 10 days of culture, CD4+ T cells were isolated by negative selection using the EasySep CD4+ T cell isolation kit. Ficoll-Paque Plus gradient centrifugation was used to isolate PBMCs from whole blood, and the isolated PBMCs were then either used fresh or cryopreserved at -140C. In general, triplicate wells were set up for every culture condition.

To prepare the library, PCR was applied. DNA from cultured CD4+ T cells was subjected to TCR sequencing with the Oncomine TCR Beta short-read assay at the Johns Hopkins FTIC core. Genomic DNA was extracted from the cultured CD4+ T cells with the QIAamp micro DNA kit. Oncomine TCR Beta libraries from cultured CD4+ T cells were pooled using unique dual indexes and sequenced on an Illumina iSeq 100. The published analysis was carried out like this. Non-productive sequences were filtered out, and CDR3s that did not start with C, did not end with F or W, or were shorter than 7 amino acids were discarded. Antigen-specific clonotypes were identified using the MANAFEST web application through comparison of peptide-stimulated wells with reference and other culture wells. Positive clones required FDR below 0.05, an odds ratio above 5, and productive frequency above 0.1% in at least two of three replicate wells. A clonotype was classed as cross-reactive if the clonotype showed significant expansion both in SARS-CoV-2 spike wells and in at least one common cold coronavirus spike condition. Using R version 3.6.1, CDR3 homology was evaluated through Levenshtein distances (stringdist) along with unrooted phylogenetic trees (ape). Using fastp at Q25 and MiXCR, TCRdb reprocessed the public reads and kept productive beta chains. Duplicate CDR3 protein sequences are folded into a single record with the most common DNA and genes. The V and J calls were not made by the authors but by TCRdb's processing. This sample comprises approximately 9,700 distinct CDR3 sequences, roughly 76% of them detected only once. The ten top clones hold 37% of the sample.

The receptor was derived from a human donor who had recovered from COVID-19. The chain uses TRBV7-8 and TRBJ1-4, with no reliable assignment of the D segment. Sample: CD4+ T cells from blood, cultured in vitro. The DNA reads TGTGCCAGCAGCTTAGGTCGAGTAGAGGGTAGGACTAATGAAAAACTGTTTTTT. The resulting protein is CASSLGRVEGRTNEKLFF.